This TCR beta chain was recorded in a study of blood T cell repertoires in COVID-19. Looking at the study overall: Specimens from acute and convalescent COVID-19 originated in the United States, Italy and Spain. Nucleic acid was either cDNA or gDNA, and it came from T cells, B-cell-depleted T cells, or PBMCs.

Per the original data handling: Amplification of reference gene primers provided the estimated nucleated cell counts. Sequencing was performed with immunoSEQ multiplex PCR; in TCRdb, only in-frame clones are kept and a portion is missing. V and J calls plus clone size are reproduced from that table; the DNA served to infer D and trimming. Of about 64,000 clones listed, 70% to 90% are singletons. The germline CDR1 and CDR2 sequences are MNHEY and SMNVEV (reference sequence). The CDR3 length is 13 residues. Between the trimmed V and J ends, which lost 8 bases and 4 bases, there was a span of 14 bases. Input material: peripheral blood. This chain joins TRBV27 and TRBJ1-2, with a possible D match to TRBD1 (5 bases). The receptor was derived from a man aged 35 to 55 with acute or convalescent COVID-19. The CDR3 region is CASGQGQGYGYTF. Here the CDR3 DNA reads TGTGCCAGCGGACAAGGGCAAGGCTATGGCTACACCTTC.